Listed below are T cell receptor beta chains from one sample, sequenced in a study of shared clonotypes between healthy human individuals. The method was immunoSEQ multiplex PCR; TCRdb's version includes in-frame clones alone and lacks a portion of them. The sample has about 800,000 clones, about 97% seen once. What was sequenced was naive CD8+ T cells sorted from blood. The receptors come from a young man in good health. The CDR3 runs from the conserved cysteine through the conserved F or W. D genes are given only for firm matches.

>TRBJ2-2|TRBV27|TRBD2
TGTGCCAGCAGTTTGGTCCGGACTAGCGTAAACACCGGGGAGCTGTTTTTT
CASSLVRTSVNTGELFF
>TRBJ2-3|TRBV10-1|.
TGCGCCAGCAGCCCATCTGTTAGCGAATACACAGATACGCAGTATTTT
CASSPSVSEYTDTQYF
>TRBJ1-1|TRBV9|.
TGTGCCAGCAGCGTAGCCCCCCTAGGGATCGGAGAGAACACTGAAGCTTTCTTT
CASSVAPLGIGENTEAFF
>TRBJ2-1|TRBV10-1|.
TGCGCCAGCAGTGAGGGGGCAGGGCGGTACAATGAGCAGTTCTTC
CASSEGAGRYNEQFF
>TRBJ2-7|TRBV7-2|.
TGTGCCAGCAGCTTAGGGCTAGGGGGGGCTGATGACTACGAGCAGTACTTC
CASSLGLGGADDYEQYF
>TRBJ1-5|TRBV7-8|TRBD1
TGTGCCAGCAGCCTGACAGGGAGTGGCAATCAGCCCCAGCATTTT
CASSLTGSGNQPQHF
>TRBJ2-1|TRBV10-3|.
TGTGCCATCGGTCTAGCCTACAATGAGCAGTTCTTC
CAIGLAYNEQFF
>TRBJ2-1|TRBV2|.
TGTGCCAGCAGGGATAGTAGGCGGAAGCAGTTCTTC
CASRDSRRKQFF
>TRBJ2-7|TRBV28|.
TGTGCCAGCAGTTTAAGGGGGGGTGACGAGCAGTACTTC
CASSLRGGDEQYF
>TRBJ2-2|TRBV15|.
TGTGCCACCACCTCGACTAAACTTCTTACCGGGGAGCTGTTTTTT
CATTSTKLLTGELFF